This is a list of T cell receptor beta chains from one sample in a study of blood T cell repertoires in COVID-19. Clones were sequenced by immunoSEQ multiplex PCR, and TCRdb holds only the in-frame ones, with some missing. The sample shows more than 100,000 clones, 90% of them seen only once. The sequenced sample was peripheral blood. These receptors all come from a woman aged 55-69 years with COVID-19, enrolled during active disease. The CDR3 runs from the conserved cysteine through the conserved F or W. The order of the fields is D gene, V gene, clone size, J gene, CDR3 DNA, CDR3 protein. A D gene is named only where the DNA matches it firmly. Clone size is shown for a subset of rows, as once, few, many or a class of expanded clone.

D: NA; V: TRBV5-1; size: NA; J: TRBJ2-5; DNA: TGCGCCAGCAGCTCCGGGTTTCAAGAGACCCAGTACTTC; CDR3: CASSSGFQETQYF
D: NA; V: TRBV19; size: few; J: TRBJ2-1; DNA: TGTGCCAGTAGTATAGTCCTAGCCAATGAGCAGTTCTTC; CDR3: CASSIVLANEQFF
D: NA; V: TRBV18; size: NA; J: TRBJ2-5; DNA: TGTGCCAGCTCACCACCAGGCGGGCGAGAGACCCAGTACTTC; CDR3: CASSPPGGRETQYF
D: TRBD1; V: TRBV5-6; size: NA; J: TRBJ2-7; DNA: TGTGCCAGCAGCAACTACAGGGGGCGCTTTTACGAGCAGTACTTC; CDR3: CASSNYRGRFYEQYF
D: TRBD1; V: TRBV13; size: NA; J: TRBJ1-2; DNA: TGTGCCAGCAGCTTCGGGACAGGCGACGGCTACACCTTC; CDR3: CASSFGTGDGYTF
D: NA; V: TRBV7-9; size: once; J: TRBJ1-5; DNA: TGTGCCAGCAGCCCAGGGGTTCAAGGTCAGCCCCAGCATTTT; CDR3: CASSPGVQGQPQHF
D: NA; V: TRBV3-1/TRBV3-2; size: NA; J: TRBJ1-1; DNA: TGTGCCAGCAGCCCACTCGAGAACACTGAAGCTTTCTTT; CDR3: CASSPLENTEAFF
D: NA; V: TRBV19; size: NA; J: TRBJ1-1; DNA: TGTGCCAGTAAAAGTCCTCGCGGGGGTCTGGCGTATAGCACTGAAGCTTTCTTT; CDR3: CASKSPRGGLAYSTEAFF
D: NA; V: TRBV19; size: NA; J: TRBJ1-2; DNA: TGTGCCAGTAGTGAGTCATGGGGCAACTATGGCTACACCTTC; CDR3: CASSESWGNYGYTF
D: NA; V: TRBV5-5; size: NA; J: TRBJ1-1; DNA: TGTGCCAGCAGCTTGGTGTACAGAAACACTGAAGCTTTCTTT; CDR3: CASSLVYRNTEAFF
D: TRBD1; V: TRBV29-1; size: NA; J: TRBJ1-2; DNA: TGCAGCGTTCAACGACAGGGTTTGGGTGGCTACACCTTC; CDR3: CSVQRQGLGGYTF
D: NA; V: TRBV5-1; size: NA; J: TRBJ2-1; DNA: TGCGCCAGCAGCTTGGATGGTAGCGCCTACAATGAGCAGTTCTTC; CDR3: CASSLDGSAYNEQFF
D: TRBD2; V: TRBV24-1; size: NA; J: TRBJ2-1; DNA: TGTGCCACCAGTAGTAGCGGGCACAATGAGCAGTTCTTC; CDR3: CATSSSGHNEQFF
D: TRBD2; V: TRBV4-3; size: NA; J: TRBJ2-7; DNA: TGCGCCAGCAGCCAAGAAACGGGAGGATACGAGCAGTACTTC; CDR3: CASSQETGGYEQYF
D: TRBD2; V: TRBV4-2; size: once; J: TRBJ2-3; DNA: TGTGCCAGCAGCCAGAGACTAGCGGGGGGCTCGGATACGCAGTATTTT; CDR3: CASSQRLAGGSDTQYF
D: TRBD1; V: TRBV18; size: NA; J: TRBJ1-2; DNA: TGTGCCAGCTCGCTGACAGGGGACGACTATGGCTACACCTTC; CDR3: CASSLTGDDYGYTF